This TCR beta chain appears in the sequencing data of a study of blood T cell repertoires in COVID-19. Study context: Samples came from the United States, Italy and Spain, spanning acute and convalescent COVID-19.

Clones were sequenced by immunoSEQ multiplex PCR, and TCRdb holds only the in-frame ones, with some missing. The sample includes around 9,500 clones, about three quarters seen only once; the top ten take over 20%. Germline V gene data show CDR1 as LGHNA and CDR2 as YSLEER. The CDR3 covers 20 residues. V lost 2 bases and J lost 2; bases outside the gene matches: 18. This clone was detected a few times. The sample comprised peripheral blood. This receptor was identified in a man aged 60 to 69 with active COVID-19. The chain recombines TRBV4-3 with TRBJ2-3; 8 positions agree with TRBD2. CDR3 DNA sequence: TGCGCCAGCAGCCAATCCGAGGGACTAGGGGGGGTTTTTGCCACAGATACGCAGTATTTT. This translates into CASSQSEGLGGVFATDTQYF.